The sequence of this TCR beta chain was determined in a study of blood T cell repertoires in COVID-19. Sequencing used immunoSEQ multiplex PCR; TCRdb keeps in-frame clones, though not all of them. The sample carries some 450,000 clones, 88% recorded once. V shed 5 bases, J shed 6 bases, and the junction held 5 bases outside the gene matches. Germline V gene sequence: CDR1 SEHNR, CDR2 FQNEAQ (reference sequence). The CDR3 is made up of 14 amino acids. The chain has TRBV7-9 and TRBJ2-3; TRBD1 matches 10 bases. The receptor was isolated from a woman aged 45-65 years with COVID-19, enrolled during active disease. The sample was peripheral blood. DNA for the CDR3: TGTGCCAGCAGCCTGGGACAGGGGATTGATACGCAGTATTTT. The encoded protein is CASSLGQGIDTQYF.